The rows below give T cell receptor beta chains drawn from one sample of a study of T cell responses to AZD1222 COVID-19 vaccine. Using immunoSEQ multiplex PCR, the repertoire was profiled, and TCRdb retains in-frame clones only, with some absent. This sample has about 66,000 clones, with roughly nine tenths found just once. The sequencing here drew on peripheral blood, taken on day 0 of AZD1222 vaccination. These TCRs come from an adult in good health. CDR3s include the opening cysteine and the closing phenylalanine or tryptophan. The D gene is left open where the match is weak. Only some rows state a clone size, as once, few, many or a class for expanded clones.

clone size	J gene	V gene	D gene	CDR3 DNA	CDR3 protein
NA	TRBJ2-2	TRBV6-5	NA	TGTGCCAGCAGTTTGGGGGGAGCCGGGGAGCTGTTTTTT	CASSLGGAGELFF
NA	TRBJ1-1	TRBV13	NA	TGTGCCAGCAGCTTAGGCGGGGGGGGAATCATGAACACTGAAGCTTTCTTT	CASSLGGGGIMNTEAFF
NA	TRBJ2-1	TRBV12-3/TRBV12-4	NA	TGTGCCAGCAGTTTAGCCAAACTCAATGAGCAGTTCTTC	CASSLAKLNEQFF
NA	TRBJ1-2	TRBV2	NA	TGTGCCGGCAGTGAAGGCGGAATCCCCTATGGCTACACCTTC	CAGSEGGIPYGYTF
NA	TRBJ1-2	TRBV28	NA	TGTGCCGGCAGTTTAACTAACTATGGCTACACCTTC	CAGSLTNYGYTF
NA	TRBJ2-5	TRBV5-1	TRBD2	TGCGCCAGCAGCTTCCTAGCGGGACGAGAGACCCAGTACTTC	CASSFLAGRETQYF
NA	TRBJ1-3	TRBV4-2	NA	TGTGCCAGCAGCCAAGCGGCCAAAACGAGCTCTGGAAACACCATATATTTT	CASSQAAKTSSGNTIYF
NA	TRBJ1-5	TRBV5-8	NA	TGTGCCAGCAGCTTGGAGGCAGTAAGGTTACAGCCCCAGCATTTT	CASSLEAVRLQPQHF
NA	TRBJ2-2	TRBV28	TRBD1	TGTGCCAGCCAAACCGGGACAGGGAGGACCGGGGAGCTGTTTTTT	CASQTGTGRTGELFF
few	TRBJ2-3	TRBV13	TRBD2	TGTGCCAGCAGCTTTAGCGGGGGGAGCACAGATACGCAGTATTTT	CASSFSGGSTDTQYF
NA	TRBJ1-4	TRBV7-9	NA	TGTGCCAGCAGCTTAGTGCGGGCCCGAGGGGACGAAAAACTGTTTTTT	CASSLVRARGDEKLFF
NA	TRBJ1-2	TRBV5-1	TRBD1	TGCGCCAGCAGCCTCCGACAGGGAGATAACTATGGCTACACCTTC	CASSLRQGDNYGYTF
NA	TRBJ2-7	TRBV3-1/TRBV3-2	NA	TGTGCCAGCAGTCACACCTCGACGGTTGCTTACGAGCAGTACTTC	CASSHTSTVAYEQYF
NA	TRBJ2-3	TRBV7-9	NA	TGTGCCAGCAGCTCCAGGGTGGGTATGTCGGATACGCAGTATTTT	CASSSRVGMSDTQYF
NA	TRBJ1-2	TRBV9	NA	TGTGCCAGCAGCGTAGGGTCTGGCACTTATGGCTACACCTTC	CASSVGSGTYGYTF
NA	TRBJ1-2	TRBV6-2/TRBV6-3	NA	TGTGCCAGCAGTTATAGTGAGCAGCTGTACACCTTC	CASSYSEQLYTF
NA	TRBJ2-7	TRBV18	TRBD2	TGTGCCAGCTCACCACTTTCTAGCGGGAGCTCCTACGAGCAGTACTTC	CASSPLSSGSSYEQYF
NA	TRBJ1-2	TRBV19	NA	TGTGCCAGTAGTACAGTTCTACAGGCCTATGGCTACACCTTC	CASSTVLQAYGYTF
few	TRBJ1-6	TRBV15	TRBD1	TGTGCCACCAGCAGATCAACAGGGGGCGATTCACCCCTCCACTTT	CATSRSTGGDSPLHF
few	TRBJ2-7	TRBV28	NA	TGTGCCAGCAGTTTAAATACCGCAATCCCCTTGGGCGAGCAGTACTTC	CASSLNTAIPLGEQYF
NA	TRBJ2-1	TRBV6-2/TRBV6-3	TRBD2	TGTGCCAGCAGTTACACTGGGACTAGCGGGGGGGAATACAATGAGCAGTTCTTC	CASSYTGTSGGEYNEQFF
NA	TRBJ2-1	TRBV27	TRBD1	TGTGCCAGCAGTTTAGCCCCCCGGGACAGGGGCTTCTACAATGAGCAGTTCTTC	CASSLAPRDRGFYNEQFF
NA	TRBJ2-5	TRBV15	NA	TGTGCCACCAGCAGAGATCCAAACAGCCAAGAGACCCAGTACTTC	CATSRDPNSQETQYF
NA	TRBJ2-7	TRBV2	TRBD1	TGTGCCAGCAGCGACGGACAGGCCTACGAGCAGTACTTC	CASSDGQAYEQYF
NA	TRBJ1-5	TRBV2	NA	TGTGCCAGCAGTGAGGGATACCAGCCCCAGCATTTT	CASSEGYQPQHF
NA	TRBJ2-1	TRBV28	NA	TGTGCCATCCGACCCTCCGGCAATGAGCAGTTCTTC	CAIRPSGNEQFF
NA	TRBJ1-2	TRBV19	NA	TGTGCCAGTAGTCTTGCGATCTATGGCTACACCTTC	CASSLAIYGYTF
NA	TRBJ1-3	TRBV30	NA	TGTGCCTGGAGTGTACCCCCCCCAAACACCATATATTTT	CAWSVPPPNTIYF
NA	TRBJ1-2	TRBV5-6	NA	TGTGCCAGCAGCTTGAGGGCAGACTATGGCTACACCTTC	CASSLRADYGYTF
NA	TRBJ1-6	TRBV29-1	NA	TGCAGCTGGGGGCAGGACAAGACCTATAATTCACCCCTCCACTTT	CSWGQDKTYNSPLHF
NA	TRBJ1-4	TRBV21-1	NA	TGTGCCAGCAGCATTAGGACAGGAAGGAAAGGGGAAAAACTGTTTTTT	CASSIRTGRKGEKLFF
NA	TRBJ1-2	TRBV7-2	TRBD1	TGTGCCAGCAGCGAGGACAGGGCGGGCTACACCTTC	CASSEDRAGYTF
NA	TRBJ1-2	TRBV2	TRBD1	TGTGCCAGCGGGAGTCAGGGGGCTAACTATGGCTACACCTTC	CASGSQGANYGYTF
NA	TRBJ2-1	TRBV4-3	TRBD2	TGCGCCAGCAGCCCACAAGCGGGGGTACCCTACAATGAGCAGTTCTTC	CASSPQAGVPYNEQFF
NA	TRBJ2-5	TRBV6-5	NA	TGTGCCAGCAGTTCAGCGGAGACCCAGTACTTC	CASSSAETQYF
NA	TRBJ2-3	TRBV28	TRBD2	TGTGCCAGCAGTTTGCCTAGCGGGAGGGCGTCAGATACGCAGTATTTT	CASSLPSGRASDTQYF
NA	TRBJ1-2	TRBV11-2	NA	TGTGCCAGCAGCGGGATTCCCGGGGCCGGTGGGCTATGGGCTGGCTACACCTTC	CASSGIPGAGGLWAGYTF
NA	TRBJ2-5	TRBV3-1/TRBV3-2	TRBD1	TGTGCCAGCAGCCCGCGGACAGGCCAAGAGACCCAGTACTTC	CASSPRTGQETQYF
once	TRBJ2-5	TRBV5-6	TRBD1	TGTGCCAGCAGCTTGATATCGGGGACAGAATTCCAAGAGACCCAGTACTTC	CASSLISGTEFQETQYF
NA	TRBJ2-3	TRBV6-4	TRBD2	TGTGCCAGCAGTTCGCGGCCGGGACTAGGGCCAGATACGCAGTATTTT	CASSSRPGLGPDTQYF
NA	TRBJ2-5	TRBV2	NA	TGTGCCAGCAGTCCACGAGGGGGGCAGGTGGAGACCCAGTACTTC	CASSPRGGQVETQYF
NA	TRBJ1-2	TRBV5-1	NA	TGCGCCAGCAGCCGAGCGCGAACGGACACAACTAACTATGGCTACACCTTC	CASSRARTDTTNYGYTF
NA	TRBJ2-2	TRBV7-3	NA	TGTGCCAGCAGCCCCCTCCCCGAGAACACCGGGGAGCTGTTTTTT	CASSPLPENTGELFF
NA	TRBJ2-5	TRBV9	NA	TGTGCCAGCAGTTACAGCAACTCAGAGACCCAGTACTTC	CASSYSNSETQYF
few	TRBJ1-5	TRBV15	NA	TGTGCCACCAGCAGGGCGGGGGCCGGCAATCAGCCCCAGCATTTT	CATSRAGAGNQPQHF